This T cell receptor (beta chain) stems from a study of technical replicates of blood from a few donors. The CDR3 length is 14 residues. The J segment lost 3 bases and the V segment lost 7 bases, leaving 5 bases of the junction unmatched. CDR1 and CDR2 (germline): MNHEY, SMNVEV (reference sequence). Measured with immunoSEQ multiplex PCR; TCRdb has only the in-frame clones, and not every one. In the table there are some 80,000 clones, about 97% of which are singletons. The chain carries TRBV27 and TRBJ2-3; 9 bases are a match to TRBD1. Sequenced material: T cells isolated from PBMCs. This receptor was obtained from a human donor in good health. The DNA of the CDR3 is TGTGCCAGCACTCGGGACAGGGAAACAGATACGCAGTATTTT. It codes for CASTRDRETDTQYF.